A single sample is the source of the 14 T cell receptor beta chains below, sequenced in a study of T cell clones after liver transplantation. Assay used: immunoSEQ multiplex PCR; TCRdb lists only in-frame clones, some missing. The table records some 70,000 clones, roughly 90% of them present only once. The sequences come from CD4+ T cells from blood, collected before liver transplant. These TCRs come from a human donor who received a liver transplant.

The chain recombines TRBV6-5 with TRBJ2-3, with TRBD2 matching over 8 bases. The CDR3 is 15 residues long. Per germline, CDR1 MNHEY and CDR2 SVGAGI. Trimming removed 6 bases from V and 0 bases from J; junction bases left unmatched: 5. For the CDR3, the DNA is TGTGCCAGCAGACCCGGACTAGCTAGCACAGATACGCAGTATTTT. Encoded protein: CASRPGLASTDTQYF.

The rearrangement links TRBV5-1 to TRBJ1-1; D is ambiguous. Trimming removed 3 bases from V and 0 bases from J, with 12 bases in between. The CDR3 runs 15 residues. The V gene's germline CDR1 is SGHRS and CDR2 YFSETQ. CDR3 DNA sequence: TGCGCCAGCAGCTCAGCGGGAACCATGAACACTGAAGCTTTCTTT. Protein: CASSSAGTMNTEAFF.

This chain joins TRBV9 and TRBJ1-2; D gene uncertain. CDR1 and CDR2 (germline): SGDLS, YYNGEE. The CDR3 has 13 amino acids. Trimming took off 4 bases at V and 8 bases at J, with 15 bases between the two ends. The CDR3 loop is CASSPKLGQGYTF. CDR3 in DNA: TGTGCCAGCAGCCCGAAGCTCGGGCAGGGCTACACCTTC. Together with reference TRBV9 and TRBJ1-2, the CDR3 gives the full variable domain: DSGVTQTPKHLITATGQRVTLRCSPRSGDLSVYWYQQSLDQGLQFLIQYYNGEERAKGNILERFSAQQFPDLHSELNLSSLELGDSALYFCASSPKLGQGYTFGSGTRLTVV.

The chain is built from TRBV7-2 and TRBJ2-1, with 10 bases aligning to TRBD2. CDR1 SGHTA and CDR2 FQGNSA come from the germline V gene. CDR3 length: 15 amino acids. The V and J ends lost 1 base and 10 bases, in that order; junction bases with no gene match: 7. For the CDR3, the DNA is TGTGCCAGCAGCTTAGGGCTAGCGGGAGCGATCGAGCAGTTCTTC. Protein sequence: CASSLGLAGAIEQFF.

The rearrangement links TRBV28 to TRBJ2-7; D gene unclear. The CDR3 runs to 15 residues. Germline V CDR1 and CDR2: MDHEN, SYDVKM. V dropped 6 bases and J dropped 0 bases, with 15 bases sitting between them. The DNA for the CDR3 is TGTGCCAGCAGAGCCCCAGACAAGGCCTCCTACGAGCAGTACTTC. This codes for CASRAPDKASYEQYF. Full variable domain (outside the CDR3, taken from reference TRBV28 and TRBJ2-7): DVKVTQSSRYLVKRTGEKVFLECVQDMDHENMFWYRQDPGLGLRLIYFSYDVKMKEKGDIPEGYSVSREKKERFSLILESASTNQTSMYLCASRAPDKASYEQYFGPGTRLTVT.

The chain has TRBV27 and TRBJ2-1, with D hard to call. CDR1 is MNHEY, CDR2 SMNVEV, per germline (reference sequence). The length of the CDR3 is 14 residues. Deletions cut 3 bases from V and 5 bases from J, with 11 bases between. As DNA, the CDR3 is TGTGCCAGCAGTTTTGCCTGGGAAAACAATGAGCAGTTCTTC. It is translated as CASSFAWENNEQFF.

The chain joins TRBV6-6 to TRBJ1-1; TRBD1 agrees at 9 bases. The junction had 6 bases not matched to a gene; V was cut back by 6 bases and J by 1 base. The germline gives CDR1 MNHNY, CDR2 SVGAGI (reference sequence). This CDR3 spans 15 amino acids. This CDR3 reads CASSPTGGPNTEAFF. The CDR3 bases are TGTGCCAGCAGCCCTACAGGGGGCCCGAACACTGAAGCTTTCTTT.

The rearrangement uses TRBV10-2 and TRBJ1-5, with D unresolved. Germline V gene data show CDR1 as WSHSY and CDR2 as SAAADI. Trimming took 4 bases from V and 4 from J, leaving 5 bases between them. The CDR3 is 12 amino acids. The CDR3 bases are TGCGCCAGCAGTGGCAGGAATCAGCCCCAGCATTTT. This gives the protein CASSGRNQPQHF.

The chain employs TRBV5-6 and TRBJ2-7, with TRBD1 matching 12 bases. The CDR3 is 19 residues long. V was clipped by 3 bases and J by 0 bases; unmatched bases: 13. The germline CDR1 and CDR2 sequences are SGHDT and YYEEEE. The CDR3 DNA is TGTGCCAGCAGCTACCCGGGACAGGGGGCCCTCCGAGGCTCCTACGAGCAGTACTTC. It codes for CASSYPGQGALRGSYEQYF.

The chain has TRBV10-3 and TRBJ2-3, with 12 bases fitting TRBD2. Germline CDR1 is ENHRY and CDR2 is SYGVKD. This CDR3 has 15 amino acids. With 6 bases clipped from V and 2 bases from J, the junction kept 3 bases outside the gene matches. In DNA, the CDR3 is TGTGCCATCAGCGGACTAGCGGGGTCCACAGATACGCAGTATTTT. Amino acids: CAISGLAGSTDTQYF.

The count of this clone is one. The chain combines TRBV19 with TRBJ2-7, with D possibly called TRBD1 or TRBD2 (5 bases each). Between the trimmed V and J ends, which lost 8 bases and 2 bases, there was a span of 16 bases. Germline V lookup: CDR1 LNHDA, CDR2 SQIVND (reference sequence). This CDR3 spans 14 amino acids. The CDR3 spells CASSRGTGPYEQYF. CDR3 bases: TGTGCCAGTTCGAGGGGTACAGGTCCCTACGAGCAGTACTTC.

The rearrangement links TRBV7-9 to TRBJ2-2, with D hard to call. This CDR3 is built from 12 residues. With 1 base removed from V and 4 bases from J, the gap between germline ends came to 1 base. Germline V lookup: CDR1 SEHNR, CDR2 FQNEAQ (reference sequence). The CDR3 nucleotides are TGTGCCAGCAGCTTAGTCACCGGGGAGCTGTTTTTT. Protein: CASSLVTGELFF.

V and J are TRBV10-3 and TRBJ2-1, with 7 positions matching TRBD2. The CDR3 runs to 13 residues. V was clipped by 2 bases and J by 9 bases; unmatched bases: 4. The V gene's germline CDR1 is ENHRY and CDR2 SYGVKD. The CDR3 spells CAISEKRELEQFF. Written as DNA, the CDR3 is TGTGCCATCAGTGAGAAGCGGGAACTTGAGCAGTTCTTC.

This clone has only a few counts. The rearrangement joins TRBV28 to TRBJ2-7; no definite D call. The CDR3 is made up of 16 amino acids. Germline CDR1 MDHEN, CDR2 SYDVKM. Trimming stripped 2 bases from V and 2 bases from J, with 16 bases between. The CDR3 bases are TGTGCCAGCAGTTTACCGAGCAGCACACCCCCCTACGAGCAGTACTTC. Its translation is CASSLPSSTPPYEQYF. Variable domain in full (rest from reference TRBV28 and TRBJ2-7): DVKVTQSSRYLVKRTGEKVFLECVQDMDHENMFWYRQDPGLGLRLIYFSYDVKMKEKGDIPEGYSVSREKKERFSLILESASTNQTSMYLCASSLPSSTPPYEQYFGPGTRLTVT.